This T cell receptor beta chain emerged from a study of human T cells and chemical hapten exposure. The time point: healthy volunteer bleed at 6 weeks. Before extraction, the whole blood was not fractionated, and total RNA was taken from it. TCRdb itself ran the RACE reads through MiXCR, one entry per CDR3 protein. The sample holds some 65,000 distinct CDR3 sequences; around 6.5% are singletons and the top ten take about 3.4%. Trimming at V came to 2 bases and at J to 0 bases, leaving 10 bases not matched to a gene. In germline, CDR1 is SGHAT, CDR2 FQNNGV. The CDR3 has 18 amino acids. This clonotype was picked up many times. Antigen specificity is unknown. Study-wide findings and caveats: With regard to DPC sensitization, TCRs above 1 in 1000 frequency did not change.

This TCR was recovered from a female donor in good health. Some clones in this sample may be carry-over from other donors' samples. V is TRBV11-2 and J is TRBJ2-3; 8 positions match TRBD2. Sequences were obtained from whole blood. The CDR3 protein is CASSLTPTTSASTDTQYF. CDR3 coding DNA: TGTGCCAGCAGCTTAACTCCAACGACTAGCGCCAGCACAGATACGCAGTATTTT.